These 21 T cell receptor beta chains share one sample of origin, sequenced in a study of cytomegalovirus exposure and HLA in healthy donors (dated by TCRdb to 2015 to 2018). Library method: the immunoSEQ multiplex PCR assay. For the multiplex PCR, a mixture combining 60 forward primers for TCR Vbeta segments and 13 reverse primers for TCR Jbeta segments was used. TCRdb retrieved this table from immuneACCESS and kept in-frame rearrangements only. Not all clones are present; in checked studies, unresolved V genes account for under half, and no reason is known for the remainder. Recorded for this sample are approximately 160,000 clones; 65% to 70% of them occurred a single time. Of the sample, 4% to 5.5% is held by the ten largest clones. Sequenced material: PBMCs. Source of these receptors: a woman aged 18-29 years in good health and CMV-seropositive.

This clone was counted between two and nine times. Here the CDR3 reads CITRSPNDEQFF. In DNA, the CDR3 is TGCATCACGAGGAGCCCTAATGATGAGCAGTTCTTC. The chain links TRBV29-1 to TRBJ2-1; D is undetermined. CDR3 length equals 12 residues. Germline CDR1 is SQVTM and CDR2 is ANQGSEA.

This chain connects TRBV6-5 to TRBJ2-7; D may be TRBD2 (5 bases). V was cut by 8 bases and J by 3 bases, with 14 bases left in between. In germline, CDR1 is MNHEY, CDR2 SVGAGI. The CDR3 is made up of 13 amino acids. This CDR3 reads CASSPGTGYEQYF. The CDR3 nucleotides are TGTGCCAGCTCGCCGGGAACCGGCTACGAGCAGTACTTC.

J is TRBJ1-5 and V is TRBV28; TRBD1 matches at 9 bases. Unmatched junction bases numbered 5, after V lost 2 bases and J lost 6 bases. The germline V gene encodes CDR1 MDHEN and CDR2 SYDVKM. The CDR3 has 15 residues. Written as DNA, the CDR3 is TGTGCCAGCAGTTTAGAGGACAGGGGAACTCAGCCCCAGCATTTT. Amino acids: CASSLEDRGTQPQHF. Using reference TRBV28 and TRBJ1-5 for the parts outside the CDR3, the full variable domain is DVKVTQSSRYLVKRTGEKVFLECVQDMDHENMFWYRQDPGLGLRLIYFSYDVKMKEKGDIPEGYSVSREKKERFSLILESASTNQTSMYLCASSLEDRGTQPQHFGDGTRLSIL.

This clone was seen a single time. The V call is TRBV25-1, the J call TRBJ2-1; D call uncertain. Trimming took off 3 bases at V and 9 bases at J, with 6 bases between the two ends. The CDR3 consists of 11 residues. Looked up from germline, CDR1 is MGHDK and CDR2 is SYGVNS. CDR3 in amino acids: CASSERGEQFF. CDR3 bases: TGTGCCAGCAGTGAGCGCGGTGAGCAGTTCTTC.

V usage is TRBV27 and J usage is TRBJ2-5, with TRBD1 matching 7 bases. The J call may be wrong; the DNA end is better matched by TRBJ2-7. The CDR3 extends over 13 amino acids. CDR1 and CDR2 (germline): MNHEY, SMNVEV (reference sequence). The CDR3 here is CASSWDSSYEQYF. For the CDR3, the DNA is TGTGCCAGCAGTTGGGACAGCTCCTACGAGCAGTACTTC.

The chain joins TRBV15 to TRBJ1-3; D call uncertain. The V and J ends lost 0 bases and 3 bases respectively, with 12 bases between them. The length of the CDR3 is 16 residues. CDR1 is LNHNV, CDR2 YYDKDF, per germline (reference sequence). The CDR3 DNA is TGTGCCACCAGCAGAGATAATTCAGGCAGTGGAAACACCATATATTTT. Its translation: CATSRDNSGSGNTIYF.

This chain connects TRBV27 to TRBJ1-5, with unresolved D. The CDR3 is made up of 12 amino acids. Germline lookup yields CDR1 MNHEY and CDR2 SMNVEV (reference sequence). The V gene lost 3 bases and the J gene lost 6 bases, with 6 bases spanning the gap. In nucleotides, the CDR3 is TGTGCCAGCAGTTTCGCCAGTCAGCCCCAGCATTTT. It yields the protein CASSFASQPQHF.

There are a few counts of this clone. The chain carries TRBV6-5 and TRBJ2-7, with 9 bases identical to TRBD1. The germline V gene encodes CDR1 MNHEY and CDR2 SVGAGI. V gave up 4 bases and J gave up 1 base; unmatched junction bases: 8. CDR3 length equals 16 residues. The CDR3 DNA is TGTGCCAGCAGTTCCCGGCTGGGACAGGGATCCTACGAGCAGTACTTC. Translating gives CASSSRLGQGSYEQYF.

CDR3 nucleotides: TGTGCCAGCAGTTTTTATACAGATCAGCCCCAGCATTTT. Translation: CASSFYTDQPQHF. The chain joins TRBV28 to TRBJ1-5; no clear D gene. There are 13 residues in the CDR3. V lost 3 bases and J lost 5, with 8 bases in between. Per the germline V gene, CDR1 is MDHEN and CDR2 is SYDVKM.

The gene calls are TRBV7-2 and TRBJ1-2, with TRBD1 identical over 7 bases. This CDR3 spans 16 amino acids. The trim removed 2 bases at V and 2 bases at J, leaving 8 bases unmatched. The germline gives CDR1 SGHTA, CDR2 FQGNSA. Written as DNA, the CDR3 is TGTGCCAGCAGCTTACGGTCGCCGGGACAGAACTATGGCTACACCTTC. It is translated as CASSLRSPGQNYGYTF.

V is TRBV7-2 and J is TRBJ2-5; 7 bases map to TRBD1. Germline V gene data show CDR1 as SGHTA and CDR2 as FQGNSA. The CDR3 length is 13 residues. V gave up 6 bases and J gave up 2 bases; unmatched junction bases: 3. The CDR3 bases are TGTGCCAGCAGTCTGGGACAGCAAGAGACCCAGTACTTC. Its protein is CASSLGQQETQYF.

The V call is TRBV30, the J call TRBJ2-3; 9 bases map to TRBD2. After removal of 0 bases from V and 10 bases from J, the junction contained 11 bases not matched to a gene. CDR3 size: 15 residues. The germline V gene encodes CDR1 GTSNPN and CDR2 SVGIG (reference sequence). In DNA, the CDR3 is TGTGCCTGGAGTGTTGGGGCTAGCGGGGACCGGGCGCAGTATTTT. Translating it yields CAWSVGASGDRAQYF.

The table lists this clone with a few counts. The V gene is TRBV15, the J gene TRBJ2-7, with 8 bases that match TRBD1. The CDR3 totals 16 residues. V shed 0 bases and J 2 bases; nucleotides not matched to a gene: 6. Germline CDR1 LNHNV, CDR2 YYDKDF (reference sequence). The CDR3 loop is CATSRDRGQGTYEQYF. The CDR3 DNA sequence: TGTGCCACCAGCAGAGATAGAGGACAGGGAACCTACGAGCAGTACTTC.

V usage is TRBV6-5 and J usage is TRBJ2-7, with unresolved D. V lost 0 bases and J lost 6, with 15 bases in between. The CDR3 runs 15 residues. The germline V gene has CDR1 MNHEY and CDR2 SVGAGI. The CDR3 DNA follows: TGTGCCAGCAGTTACTCGGGTAGCAGCCTTAGCGAGCAGTACTTC. This gives the protein CASSYSGSSLSEQYF.

This chain connects TRBV30 to TRBJ2-2; perhaps TRBD1 as D (5 bases). This CDR3 is 13 amino acids long. CDR1 is GTSNPN and CDR2 is SVGIG in the germline V gene (reference sequence). With 4 bases removed from V and 5 bases from J, the gap between germline ends came to 11 bases. For the CDR3, the DNA is TGTGCCTGGACTCAGGACAAGACCGGGGAGCTGTTTTTT. It translates to CAWTQDKTGELFF.

The chain employs TRBV5-4 and TRBJ1-1; 11 bases line up with TRBD1. CDR1 and CDR2 (germline): SGHNT, YYREEE (reference sequence). V was clipped by 0 bases and J by 6 bases; unmatched bases: 4. This CDR3 has 15 residues. CDR3 sequence reads: CASSLVGTGGPEAFF. CDR3 DNA sequence: TGTGCCAGCAGCTTGGTTGGGACAGGGGGGCCTGAAGCTTTCTTT.

V usage is TRBV25-1 and J usage is TRBJ1-5; D unresolved. V was trimmed by 0 bases and J by 4 bases, leaving 7 bases between them. Germline-derived CDR1 and CDR2 are MGHDK and SYGVNS. The CDR3 extends over 14 amino acids. In nucleotides, the CDR3 is TGTGCCAGCAGTGAATATTTCAGTAATCAGCCCCAGCATTTT. Its protein product is CASSEYFSNQPQHF.

V gene TRBV5-6 combines with J gene TRBJ2-7; a possible D gene is TRBD2 (6 bases). Trimming cost V 0 bases and J 4 bases, with 11 bases left between them. The CDR3 has 14 residues. The germline V gene has CDR1 SGHDT and CDR2 YYEEEE. CDR3: CASSLVGSGYEQYF. CDR3 DNA: TGTGCCAGCAGCTTGGTCGGGAGTGGGTACGAGCAGTACTTC.

This sequence joins TRBV9 and TRBJ2-3; 13 bases are a match to TRBD2. The CDR3 covers 16 residues. The germline CDR1 and CDR2 sequences are SGDLS and YYNGEE. Germline trimming cut 2 bases from V and 3 bases from J; bases unmatched to any gene: 3. The CDR3 spells CASSVGLAGVTDTQYF. CDR3 sequence (DNA): TGTGCCAGCAGCGTTGGACTAGCGGGAGTTACAGATACGCAGTATTTT.

V usage is TRBV5-1 and J usage is TRBJ1-1; D is unclear. The length of the CDR3 is 14 residues. Germline assignment: CDR1 SGHRS and CDR2 YFSETQ. Deletions cut 1 base from V and 2 bases from J, with 9 bases between. The CDR3 sequence is CASSLRRSNTEAFF. Here the CDR3 DNA reads TGCGCCAGCAGCTTGCGACGGAGCAACACTGAAGCTTTCTTT. Full variable domain (missing parts from reference TRBV5-1 and TRBJ1-1): KAGVTQTPRYLIKTRGQQVTLSCSPISGHRSVSWYQQTPGQGLQFLFEYFSETQRNKGNFPGRFSGRQFSNSRSEMNVSTLELGDSALYLCASSLRRSNTEAFFGQGTRLTVV.

This chain connects TRBV7-9 to TRBJ1-2; D is unresolved. V was pared by 5 bases and J by 7 bases, with 20 bases between. The CDR3 is 15 residues long. Germline lookup yields CDR1 SEHNR and CDR2 FQNEAQ (reference sequence). In nucleotides, the CDR3 is TGTGCCAGCAGCCTCAATCGGGCGGGCTATGCTGGCTACACCTTC. Translated, it gives CASSLNRAGYAGYTF.